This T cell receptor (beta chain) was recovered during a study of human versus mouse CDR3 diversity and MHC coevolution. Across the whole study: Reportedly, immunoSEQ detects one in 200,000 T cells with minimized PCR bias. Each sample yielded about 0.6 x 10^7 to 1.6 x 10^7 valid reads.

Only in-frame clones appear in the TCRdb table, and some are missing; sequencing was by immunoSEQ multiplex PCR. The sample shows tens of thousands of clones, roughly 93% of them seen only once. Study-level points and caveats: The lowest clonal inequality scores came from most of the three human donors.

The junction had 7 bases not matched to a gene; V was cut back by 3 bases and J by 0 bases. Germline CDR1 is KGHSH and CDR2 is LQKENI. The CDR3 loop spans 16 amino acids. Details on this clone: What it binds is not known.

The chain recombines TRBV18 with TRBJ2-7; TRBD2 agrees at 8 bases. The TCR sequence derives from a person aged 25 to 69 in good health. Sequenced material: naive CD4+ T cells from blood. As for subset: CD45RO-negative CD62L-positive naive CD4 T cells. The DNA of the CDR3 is TGTGCCAGCTCACCCCAAGCGGGAGTTCTCTCCTACGAGCAGTACTTC. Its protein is CASSPQAGVLSYEQYF.